This T cell receptor (beta chain) was identified in a study of blood T cell repertoires in COVID-19. About the research overall: The analysed material was cDNA or gDNA that came from T cells, B-cell-depleted T cells, or PBMCs.

Methods used by the authors: Quantification of nucleated cells was approximated via reference gene primer amplification. Data came from immunoSEQ multiplex PCR; TCRdb stores just in-frame clones and leaves some out. V and J calls and clone size are as listed in that table; D and trimming were resolved from the DNA. The sample has 80,000 to 100,000 clones, about 84% seen once. V shed 0 bases and J 0 bases; nucleotides not matched to a gene: 6. CDR1 is SGHRS, CDR2 YFSETQ, per germline. CDR3 length: 17 amino acids. The sequencing input was peripheral blood. This chain connects TRBV5-1 to TRBJ1-1; 9 bases match TRBD1. The sequence was collected from a man between 60 and 75 years old with acute or convalescent COVID-19. The CDR3 reads CASSLGDRGGMNTEAFF. DNA for the CDR3: TGCGCCAGCAGCTTGGGAGACAGGGGGGGCATGAACACTGAAGCTTTCTTT.